This TCR beta chain appears in the sequencing data of a study of blood T cell repertoires in COVID-19. In the study overall: Acute and convalescent COVID-19 samples came from the United States, Italy and Spain. PBMCs, B-cell-depleted T cells, or T cells were the source of the cDNA or gDNA that made up the material.

Original methodology: It was from reference gene primer amplification that nucleated cell counts were estimated. Assay: immunoSEQ multiplex PCR; the TCRdb copy retains only in-frame clones and omits some. That table supplies the V and J calls and clone size; D and trimming were determined from the DNA. The sample yields about 420,000 clones, roughly 90% seen once. The CDR3 loop spans 15 amino acids. CDR1 and CDR2 (germline): MNHEY, SVGAGI. Comments on this clone: Compared with germline, one end of the junction differs, possibly owing to a read error.

Seattle participants joined during active infection and were tracked over time. The sequence was obtained from a man aged 18-30 years with COVID-19, enrolled during active disease. J is TRBJ2-7 and V is TRBV6-5, with D tentatively TRBD2 (6 bases). The sequenced sample was peripheral blood. CDR3 protein: CASGYPGRTTYEQYF. CDR3 DNA: TGTGCCAGCGGTTACCCGGGGAGGACGACCTACGAGCAGTACTTC.